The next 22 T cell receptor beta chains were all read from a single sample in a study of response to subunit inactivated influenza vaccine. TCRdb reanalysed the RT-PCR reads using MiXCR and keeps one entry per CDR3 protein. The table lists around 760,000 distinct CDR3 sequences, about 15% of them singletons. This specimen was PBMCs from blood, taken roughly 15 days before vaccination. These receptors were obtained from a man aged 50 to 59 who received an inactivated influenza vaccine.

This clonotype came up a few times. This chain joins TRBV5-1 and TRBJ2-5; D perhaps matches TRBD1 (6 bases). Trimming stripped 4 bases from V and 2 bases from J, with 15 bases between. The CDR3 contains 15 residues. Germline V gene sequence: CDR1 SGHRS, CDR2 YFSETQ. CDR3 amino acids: CASSTTQTGQETQYF. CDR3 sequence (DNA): TGCGCCAGCAGCACAACCCAGACAGGACAAGAGACCCAGTACTTC.

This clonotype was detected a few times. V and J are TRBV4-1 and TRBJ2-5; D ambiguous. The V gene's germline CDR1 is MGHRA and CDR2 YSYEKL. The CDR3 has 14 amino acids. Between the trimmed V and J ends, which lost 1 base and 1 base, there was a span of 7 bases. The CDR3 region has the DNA TGCGCCAGCAGCCAAGTTCGGTTCCAAGAGACCCAGTACTTC. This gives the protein CASSQVRFQETQYF.

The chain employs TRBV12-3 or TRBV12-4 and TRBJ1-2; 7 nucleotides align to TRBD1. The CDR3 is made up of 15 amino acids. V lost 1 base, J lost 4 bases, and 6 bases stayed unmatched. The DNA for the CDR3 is TGTGCCAGCAGTTTAGAGAGGGGGCGAGGCTATGGCTACACCTTC. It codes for CASSLERGRGYGYTF.

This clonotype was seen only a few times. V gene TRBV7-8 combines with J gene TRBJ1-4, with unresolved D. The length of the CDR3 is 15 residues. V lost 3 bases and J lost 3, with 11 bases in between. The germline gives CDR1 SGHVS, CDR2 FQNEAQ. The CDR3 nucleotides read TGTGCCAGCAGCTTGGAGGACTTCGCTAATGAAAAACTGTTTTTT. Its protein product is CASSLEDFANEKLFF.

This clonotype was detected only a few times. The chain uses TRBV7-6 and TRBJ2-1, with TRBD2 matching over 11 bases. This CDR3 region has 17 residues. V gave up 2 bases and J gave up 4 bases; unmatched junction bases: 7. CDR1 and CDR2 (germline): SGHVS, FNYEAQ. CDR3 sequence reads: CASSLLTSGASYNEQFF. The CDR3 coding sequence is TGTGCCAGCAGCTTACTGACTAGCGGGGCCTCTTACAATGAGCAGTTCTTC.

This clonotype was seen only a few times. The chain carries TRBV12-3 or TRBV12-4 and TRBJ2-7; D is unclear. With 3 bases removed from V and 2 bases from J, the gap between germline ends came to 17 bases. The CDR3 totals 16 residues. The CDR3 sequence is CASSFGLYGEAYEQYF. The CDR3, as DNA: TGTGCCAGCAGTTTCGGGTTATATGGGGAAGCCTACGAGCAGTACTTC.

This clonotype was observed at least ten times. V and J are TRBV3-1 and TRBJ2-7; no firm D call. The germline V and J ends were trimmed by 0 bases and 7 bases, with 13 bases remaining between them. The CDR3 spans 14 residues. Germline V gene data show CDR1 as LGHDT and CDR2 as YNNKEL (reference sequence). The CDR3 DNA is TGTGCCAGCAGCCAAGATTCGACTTTTCAAGAGCAGTACTTC. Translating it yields CASSQDSTFQEQYF.

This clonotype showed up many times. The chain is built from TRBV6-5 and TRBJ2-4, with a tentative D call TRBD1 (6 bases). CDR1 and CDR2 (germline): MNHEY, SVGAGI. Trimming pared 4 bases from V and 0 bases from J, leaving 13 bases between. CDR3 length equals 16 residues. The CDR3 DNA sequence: TGTGCCAGCAGTTTTGGATGGGGGCTAGCCAAAAACATTCAGTACTTC. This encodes CASSFGWGLAKNIQYF.

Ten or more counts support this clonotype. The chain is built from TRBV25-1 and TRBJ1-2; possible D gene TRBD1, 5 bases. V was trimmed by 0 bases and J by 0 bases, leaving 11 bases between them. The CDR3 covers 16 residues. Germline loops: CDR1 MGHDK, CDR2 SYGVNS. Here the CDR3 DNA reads TGTGCCAGCAGTGAATATCGACAGAGTGCTAACTATGGCTACACCTTC. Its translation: CASSEYRQSANYGYTF.

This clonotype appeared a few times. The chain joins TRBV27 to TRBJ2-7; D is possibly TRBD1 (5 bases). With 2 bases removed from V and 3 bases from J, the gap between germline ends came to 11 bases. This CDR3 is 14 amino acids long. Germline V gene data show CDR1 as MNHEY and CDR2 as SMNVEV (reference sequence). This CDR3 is CASSLQGPDYEQYF. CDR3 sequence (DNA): TGTGCCAGCAGTTTACAGGGCCCTGACTACGAGCAGTACTTC.

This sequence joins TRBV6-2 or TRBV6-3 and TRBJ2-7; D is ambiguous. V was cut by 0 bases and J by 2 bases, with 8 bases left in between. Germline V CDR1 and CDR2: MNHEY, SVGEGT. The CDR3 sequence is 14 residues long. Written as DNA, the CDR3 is TGTGCCAGCAGTTACTCGAATCCAGCCTACGAGCAGTACTTC. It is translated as CASSYSNPAYEQYF.

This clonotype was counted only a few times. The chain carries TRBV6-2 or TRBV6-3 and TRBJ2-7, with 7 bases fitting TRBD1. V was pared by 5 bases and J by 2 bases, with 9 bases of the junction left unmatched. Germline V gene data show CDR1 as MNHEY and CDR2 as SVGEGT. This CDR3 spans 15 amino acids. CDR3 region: CASSPLLTGTYEQYF. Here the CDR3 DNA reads TGTGCCAGCAGTCCCCTCCTGACAGGGACCTACGAGCAGTACTTC.

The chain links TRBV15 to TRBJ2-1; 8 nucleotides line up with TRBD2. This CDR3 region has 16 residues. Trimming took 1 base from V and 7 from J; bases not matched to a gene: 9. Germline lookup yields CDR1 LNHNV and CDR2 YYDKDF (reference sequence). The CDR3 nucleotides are TGTGCCACCAGCAGAGTAACCGGGAGGGCCCGTAATGAGCAGTTCTTC. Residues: CATSRVTGRARNEQFF.

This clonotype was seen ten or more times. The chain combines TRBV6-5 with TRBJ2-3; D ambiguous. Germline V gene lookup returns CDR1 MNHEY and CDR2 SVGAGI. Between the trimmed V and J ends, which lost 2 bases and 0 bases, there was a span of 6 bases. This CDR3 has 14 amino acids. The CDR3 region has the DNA TGTGCCAGCAGTTACGGTTCTAGCACAGATACGCAGTATTTT. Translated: CASSYGSSTDTQYF.

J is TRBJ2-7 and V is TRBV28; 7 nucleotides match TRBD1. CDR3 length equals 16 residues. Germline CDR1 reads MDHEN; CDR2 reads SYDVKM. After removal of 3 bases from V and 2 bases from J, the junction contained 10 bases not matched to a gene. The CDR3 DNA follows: TGTGCCAGCAGTTTCCTGGGGACAGATAAAACCTACGAGCAGTACTTC. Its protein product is CASSFLGTDKTYEQYF.

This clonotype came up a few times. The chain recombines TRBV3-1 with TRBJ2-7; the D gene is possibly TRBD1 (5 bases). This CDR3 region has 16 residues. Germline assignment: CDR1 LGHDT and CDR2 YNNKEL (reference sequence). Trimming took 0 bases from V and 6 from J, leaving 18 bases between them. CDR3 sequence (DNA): TGTGCCAGCAGCCAAGATTTGGGGCTAGTTGAATCCGAGCAGTACTTC. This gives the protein CASSQDLGLVESEQYF.

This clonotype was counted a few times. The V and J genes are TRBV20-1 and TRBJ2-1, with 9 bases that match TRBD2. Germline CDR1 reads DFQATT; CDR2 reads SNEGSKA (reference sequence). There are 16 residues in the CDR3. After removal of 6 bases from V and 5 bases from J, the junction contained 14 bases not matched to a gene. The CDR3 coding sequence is TGCAGTGCAGACGGGTCGACTAGCGGAATTAACAATGAGCAGTTCTTC. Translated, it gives CSADGSTSGINNEQFF.

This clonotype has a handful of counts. The CDR3 region has the DNA TGTGCCAGCCTCATGGTGAACACTGAAGCTTTCTTT. This translates into CASLMVNTEAFF. This chain links TRBV5-8 with TRBJ1-1; D unclear. Germline lookup yields CDR1 SGHTS and CDR2 YDEGEE. Trimming removed 7 bases from V and 0 bases from J, with 7 bases in between. The CDR3 covers 12 residues.

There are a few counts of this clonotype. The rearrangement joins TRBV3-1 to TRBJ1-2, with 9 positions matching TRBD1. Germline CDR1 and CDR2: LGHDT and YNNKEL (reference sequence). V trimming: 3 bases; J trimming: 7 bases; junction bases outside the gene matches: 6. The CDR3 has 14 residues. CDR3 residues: CASSHETGGGGYTF. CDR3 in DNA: TGTGCCAGCAGCCACGAAACAGGGGGCGGTGGCTACACCTTC. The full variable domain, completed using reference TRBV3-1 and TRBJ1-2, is DTAVSQTPKYLVTQMGNDKSIKCEQNLGHDTMYWYKQDSKKFLKIMFSYNNKELIINETVPNRFSPKSPDKAHLNLHINSLELGDSAVYFCASSHETGGGGYTFGSGTRLTVV.

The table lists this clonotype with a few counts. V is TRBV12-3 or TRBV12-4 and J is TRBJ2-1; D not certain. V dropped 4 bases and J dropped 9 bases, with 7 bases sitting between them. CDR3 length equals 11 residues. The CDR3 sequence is CASSSSSEQFF. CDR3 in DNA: TGTGCCAGCAGTTCAAGCAGTGAGCAGTTCTTC.

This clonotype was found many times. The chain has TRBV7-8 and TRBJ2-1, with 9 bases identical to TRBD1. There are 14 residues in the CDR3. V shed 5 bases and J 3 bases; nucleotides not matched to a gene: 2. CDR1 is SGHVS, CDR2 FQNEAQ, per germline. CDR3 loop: CASSVTGGYNEQFF. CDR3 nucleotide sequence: TGTGCCAGCAGCGTGACAGGGGGCTACAATGAGCAGTTCTTC.

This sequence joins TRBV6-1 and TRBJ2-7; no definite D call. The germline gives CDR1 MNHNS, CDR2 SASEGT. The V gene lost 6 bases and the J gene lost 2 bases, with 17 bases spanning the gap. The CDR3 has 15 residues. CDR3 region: CASSSGRRITYEQYF. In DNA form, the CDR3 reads TGTGCCAGCAGCTCTGGACGGAGAATCACCTACGAGCAGTACTTC.